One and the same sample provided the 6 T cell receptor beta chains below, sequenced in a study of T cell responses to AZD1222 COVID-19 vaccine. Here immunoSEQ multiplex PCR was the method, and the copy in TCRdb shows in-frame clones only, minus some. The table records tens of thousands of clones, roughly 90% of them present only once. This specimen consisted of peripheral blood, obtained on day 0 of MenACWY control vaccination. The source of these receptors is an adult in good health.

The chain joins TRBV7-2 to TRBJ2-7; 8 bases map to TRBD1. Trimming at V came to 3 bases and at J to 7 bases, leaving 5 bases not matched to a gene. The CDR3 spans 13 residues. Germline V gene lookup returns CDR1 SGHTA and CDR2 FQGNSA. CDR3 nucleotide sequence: TGTGCCAGCAGCTTTCAGGGGGCCGGGGAGCAGTACTTC. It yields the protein CASSFQGAGEQYF.

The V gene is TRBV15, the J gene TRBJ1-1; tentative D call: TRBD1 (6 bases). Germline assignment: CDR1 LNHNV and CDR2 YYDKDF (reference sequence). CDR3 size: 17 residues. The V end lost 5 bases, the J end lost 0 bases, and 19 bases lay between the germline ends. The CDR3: CATSRITQGRVNTEAFF. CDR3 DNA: TGTGCCACCAGCCGCATCACACAGGGACGGGTGAACACTGAAGCTTTCTTT.

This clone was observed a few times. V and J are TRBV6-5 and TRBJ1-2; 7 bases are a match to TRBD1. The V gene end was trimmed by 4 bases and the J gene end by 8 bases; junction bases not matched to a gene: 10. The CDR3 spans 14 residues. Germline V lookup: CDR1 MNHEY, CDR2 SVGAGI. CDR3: CASSWRTGRGGYTF. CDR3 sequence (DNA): TGTGCCAGCAGTTGGCGGACAGGTCGAGGGGGCTACACCTTC.

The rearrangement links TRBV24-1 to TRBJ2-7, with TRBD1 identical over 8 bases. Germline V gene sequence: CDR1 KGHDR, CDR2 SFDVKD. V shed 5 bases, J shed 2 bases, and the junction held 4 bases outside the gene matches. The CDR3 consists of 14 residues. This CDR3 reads CATSVRGPPYEQYF. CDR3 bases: TGTGCCACCAGTGTCAGGGGGCCTCCCTACGAGCAGTACTTC.

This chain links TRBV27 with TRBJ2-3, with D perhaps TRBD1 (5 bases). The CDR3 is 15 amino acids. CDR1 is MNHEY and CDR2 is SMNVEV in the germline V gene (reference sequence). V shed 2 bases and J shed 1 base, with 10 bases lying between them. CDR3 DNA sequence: TGTGCCAGCAGTTTACGGGCCAGGGGCACAGATACGCAGTATTTT. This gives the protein CASSLRARGTDTQYF.

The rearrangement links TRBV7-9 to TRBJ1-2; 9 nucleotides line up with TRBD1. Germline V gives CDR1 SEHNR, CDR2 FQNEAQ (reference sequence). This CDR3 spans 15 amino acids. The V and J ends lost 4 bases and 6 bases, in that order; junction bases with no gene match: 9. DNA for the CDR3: TGTGCCAGCAGCTACCGGGACAGGGATTTTCATGGCTACACCTTC. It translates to CASSYRDRDFHGYTF. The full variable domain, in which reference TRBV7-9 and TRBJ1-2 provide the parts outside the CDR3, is DTGVSQNPRHKITKRGQNVTFRCDPISEHNRLYWYRQTLGQGPEFLTYFQNEAQLEKSRLLSDRFSAERPKGSFSTLEIQRTEQGDSAMYLCASSYRDRDFHGYTFGSGTRLTVV.